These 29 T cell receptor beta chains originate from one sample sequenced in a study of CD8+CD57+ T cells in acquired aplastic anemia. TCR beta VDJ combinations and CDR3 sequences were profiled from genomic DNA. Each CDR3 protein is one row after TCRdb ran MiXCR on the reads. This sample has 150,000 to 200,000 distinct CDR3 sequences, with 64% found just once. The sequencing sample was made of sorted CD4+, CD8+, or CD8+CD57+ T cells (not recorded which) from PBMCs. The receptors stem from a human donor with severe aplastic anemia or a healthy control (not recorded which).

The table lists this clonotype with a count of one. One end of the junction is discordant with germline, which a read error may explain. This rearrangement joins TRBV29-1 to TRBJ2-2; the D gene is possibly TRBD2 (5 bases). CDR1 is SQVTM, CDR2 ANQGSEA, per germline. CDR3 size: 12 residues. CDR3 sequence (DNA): TGCAGCGCTGAAGGAGGTGGTGGGGAGCTGTTTTTT. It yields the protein CSAEGGGGELFF.

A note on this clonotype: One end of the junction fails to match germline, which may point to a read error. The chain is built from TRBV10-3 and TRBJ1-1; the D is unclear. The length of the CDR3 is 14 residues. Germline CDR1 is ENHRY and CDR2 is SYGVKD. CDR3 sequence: CAISESGPNTEAFF. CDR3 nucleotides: TGTGCTATCAGTGAGTCGGGCCCGAACACTGAAGCTTTCTTT.

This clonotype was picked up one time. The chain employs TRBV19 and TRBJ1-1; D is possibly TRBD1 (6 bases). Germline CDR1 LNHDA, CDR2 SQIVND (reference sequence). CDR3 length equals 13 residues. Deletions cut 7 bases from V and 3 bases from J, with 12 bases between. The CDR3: CASNRGADTEAFF. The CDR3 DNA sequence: TGTGCCAGTAACCGGGGGGCGGACACTGAAGCTTTCTTT.

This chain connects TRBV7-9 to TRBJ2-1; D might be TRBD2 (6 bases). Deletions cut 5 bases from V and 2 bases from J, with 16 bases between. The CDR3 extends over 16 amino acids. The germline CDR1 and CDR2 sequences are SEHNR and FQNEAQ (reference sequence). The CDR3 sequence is CASSPAGTPTYNEQFF. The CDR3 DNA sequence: TGTGCCAGCAGCCCAGCGGGTACTCCTACCTACAATGAGCAGTTCTTC.

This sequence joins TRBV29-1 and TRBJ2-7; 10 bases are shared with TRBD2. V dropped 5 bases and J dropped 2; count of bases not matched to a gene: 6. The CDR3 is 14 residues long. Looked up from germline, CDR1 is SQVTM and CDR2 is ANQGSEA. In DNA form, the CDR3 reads TGCAGCGTTTGGGCTAGCGGGAGCACCTACGAGCAGTACTTC. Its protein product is CSVWASGSTYEQYF.

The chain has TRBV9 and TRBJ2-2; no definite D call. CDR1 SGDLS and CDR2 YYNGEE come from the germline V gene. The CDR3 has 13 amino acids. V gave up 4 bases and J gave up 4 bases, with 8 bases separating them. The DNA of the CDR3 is TGTGCCAGCAGCAACCGGCCCACCGGGGAGCTGTTTTTT. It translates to CASSNRPTGELFF.

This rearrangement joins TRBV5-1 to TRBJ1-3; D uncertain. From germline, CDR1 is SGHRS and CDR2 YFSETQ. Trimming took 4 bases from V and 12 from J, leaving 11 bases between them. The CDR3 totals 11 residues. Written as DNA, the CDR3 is TGCGCCAGCAGCGGAACCGGGCACATATATTTT. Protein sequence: CASSGTGHIYF. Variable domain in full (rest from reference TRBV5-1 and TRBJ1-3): KAGVTQTPRYLIKTRGQQVTLSCSPISGHRSVSWYQQTPGQGLQFLFEYFSETQRNKGNFPGRFSGRQFSNSRSEMNVSTLELGDSALYLCASSGTGHIYFGEGSWLTVV.

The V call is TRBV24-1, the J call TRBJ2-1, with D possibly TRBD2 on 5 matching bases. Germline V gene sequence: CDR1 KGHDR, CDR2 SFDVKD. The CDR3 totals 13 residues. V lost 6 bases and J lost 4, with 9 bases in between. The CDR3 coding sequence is TGTGCCACCAGTACTCGGGGTTACAATGAGCAGTTCTTC. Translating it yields CATSTRGYNEQFF.

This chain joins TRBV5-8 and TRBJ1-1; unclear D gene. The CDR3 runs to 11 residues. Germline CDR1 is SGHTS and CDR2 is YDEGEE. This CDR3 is CALSWGTEAFF. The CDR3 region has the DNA TGTGCTTTATCGTGGGGTACTGAAGCTTTCTTT.

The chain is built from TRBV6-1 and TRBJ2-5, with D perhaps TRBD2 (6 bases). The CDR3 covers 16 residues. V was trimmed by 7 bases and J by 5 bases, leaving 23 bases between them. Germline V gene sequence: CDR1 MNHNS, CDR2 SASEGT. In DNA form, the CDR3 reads TGTGCCAGCAACGGGGGTAGGAGAGAGGCCAGGGAGACCCAGTACTTC. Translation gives CASNGGRREARETQYF.

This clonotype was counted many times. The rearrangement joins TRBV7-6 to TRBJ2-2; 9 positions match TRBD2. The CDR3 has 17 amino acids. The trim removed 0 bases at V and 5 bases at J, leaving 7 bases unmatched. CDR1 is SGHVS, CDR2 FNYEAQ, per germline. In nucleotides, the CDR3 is TGTGCCAGCAGCTTAGCCGCGGGGGGGCCTTGGACCGGGGAGCTGTTTTTT. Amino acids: CASSLAAGGPWTGELFF.

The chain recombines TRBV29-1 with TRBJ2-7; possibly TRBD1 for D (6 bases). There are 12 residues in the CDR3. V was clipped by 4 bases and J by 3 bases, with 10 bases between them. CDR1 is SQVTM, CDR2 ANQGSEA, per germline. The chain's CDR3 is CSVAGHNYEQYF. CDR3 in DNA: TGCAGCGTTGCGGGACATAACTACGAGCAGTACTTC.

The DNA of the CDR3 is TGCAGCGCTGGCTTAGGGACAGGGGTTGGGGGCGAAGCTTTCTTT. It is translated as CSAGLGTGVGGEAFF. This chain connects TRBV29-1 to TRBJ1-1; TRBD1 matches at 10 bases. Trimming took 7 bases from V and 8 from J; bases not matched to a gene: 16. Germline V gene data show CDR1 as SQVTM and CDR2 as ANQGSEA. CDR3 length: 15 residues.

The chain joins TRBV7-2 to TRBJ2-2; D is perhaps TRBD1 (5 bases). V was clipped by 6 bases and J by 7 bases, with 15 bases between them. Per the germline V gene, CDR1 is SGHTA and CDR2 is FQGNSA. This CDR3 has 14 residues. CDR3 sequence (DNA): TGTGCCAGCAGTTCAAGCCAGGGTAACGGGGAGCTGTTTTTT. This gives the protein CASSSSQGNGELFF.

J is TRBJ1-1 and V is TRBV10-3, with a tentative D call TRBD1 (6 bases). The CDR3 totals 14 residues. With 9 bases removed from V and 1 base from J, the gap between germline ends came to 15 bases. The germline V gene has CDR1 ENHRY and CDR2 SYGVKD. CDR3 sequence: CAMKTGSQNTEAFF. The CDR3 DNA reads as TGTGCCATGAAGACAGGCAGCCAGAACACTGAAGCTTTCTTT.

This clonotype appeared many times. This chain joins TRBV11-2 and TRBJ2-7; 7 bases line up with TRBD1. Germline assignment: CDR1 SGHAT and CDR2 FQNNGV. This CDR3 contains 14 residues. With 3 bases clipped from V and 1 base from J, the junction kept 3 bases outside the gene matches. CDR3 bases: TGTGCCAGCAGCTTGACAGGGCTTTCCTACGAGCAGTACTTC. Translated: CASSLTGLSYEQYF. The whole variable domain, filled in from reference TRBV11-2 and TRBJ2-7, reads EAGVAQSPRYKIIEKRQSVAFWCNPISGHATLYWYQQILGQGPKLLIQFQNNGVVDDSQLPKDRFSAERLKGVDSTLKIQPAKLEDSAVYLCASSLTGLSYEQYFGPGTRLTVT.

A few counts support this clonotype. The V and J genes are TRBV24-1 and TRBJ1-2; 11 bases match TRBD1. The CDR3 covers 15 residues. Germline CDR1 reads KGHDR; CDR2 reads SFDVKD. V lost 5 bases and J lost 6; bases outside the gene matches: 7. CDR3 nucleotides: TGTGCCACCAGTGCGAGGACAGGGGGCGTCGATGGCTACACCTTC. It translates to CATSARTGGVDGYTF.

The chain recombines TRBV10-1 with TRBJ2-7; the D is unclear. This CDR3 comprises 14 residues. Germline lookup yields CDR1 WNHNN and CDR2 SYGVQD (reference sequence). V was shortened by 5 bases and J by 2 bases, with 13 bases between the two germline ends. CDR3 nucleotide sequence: TGCGCCAGCAGTCGTGACTCGTCTACCTACGAGCAGTACTTC. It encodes CASSRDSSTYEQYF.

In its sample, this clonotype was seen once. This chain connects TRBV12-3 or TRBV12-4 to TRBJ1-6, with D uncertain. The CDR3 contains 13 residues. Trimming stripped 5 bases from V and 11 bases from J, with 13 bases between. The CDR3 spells CASSRFGNPPLHF. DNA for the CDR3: TGTGCCAGCAGTCGGTTTGGAAACCCACCCCTCCACTTT.

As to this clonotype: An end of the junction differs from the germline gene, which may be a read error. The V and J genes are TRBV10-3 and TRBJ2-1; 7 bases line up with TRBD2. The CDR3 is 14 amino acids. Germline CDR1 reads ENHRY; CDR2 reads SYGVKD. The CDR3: CAISLGTIYSEQFF. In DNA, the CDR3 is TGTGCCATCAGTCTCGGGACTATCTACAGTGAGCAGTTCTTC.

CDR3 bases: TGCAGTGCTAGGGACAGTGGACACCTAGACAATGAGCAGTTCTTC. Protein sequence: CSARDSGHLDNEQFF. The rearrangement links TRBV20-1 to TRBJ2-1; D may be TRBD1 (6 bases). The CDR3 length is 15 residues. Deletions cut 3 bases from V and 5 bases from J, with 17 bases between. Germline V gene sequence: CDR1 DFQATT, CDR2 SNEGSKA (reference sequence).

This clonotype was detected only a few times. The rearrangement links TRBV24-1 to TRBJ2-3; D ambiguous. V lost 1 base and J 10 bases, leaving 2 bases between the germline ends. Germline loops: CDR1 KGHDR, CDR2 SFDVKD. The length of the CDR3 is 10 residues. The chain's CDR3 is CATSDLAQYF. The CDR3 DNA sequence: TGTGCCACCAGTGATTTAGCGCAGTATTTT.

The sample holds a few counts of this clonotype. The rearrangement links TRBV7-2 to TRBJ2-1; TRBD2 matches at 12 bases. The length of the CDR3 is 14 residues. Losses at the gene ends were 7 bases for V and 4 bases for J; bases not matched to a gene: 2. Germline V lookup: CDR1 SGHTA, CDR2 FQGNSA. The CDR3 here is CASTGLAGYNEQFF. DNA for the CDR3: TGTGCCAGCACCGGACTAGCGGGATACAATGAGCAGTTCTTC.

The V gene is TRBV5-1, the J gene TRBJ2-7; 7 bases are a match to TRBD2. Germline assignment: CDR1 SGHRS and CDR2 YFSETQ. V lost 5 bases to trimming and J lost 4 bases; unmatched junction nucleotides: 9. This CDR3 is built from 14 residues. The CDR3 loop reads CASREGSGMYEQYF. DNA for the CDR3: TGCGCCAGCAGGGAAGGCAGCGGGATGTACGAGCAGTACTTC.

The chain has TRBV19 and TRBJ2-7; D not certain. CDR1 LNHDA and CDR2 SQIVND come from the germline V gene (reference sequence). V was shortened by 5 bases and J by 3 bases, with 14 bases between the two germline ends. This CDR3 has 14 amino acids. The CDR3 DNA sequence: TGTGCCAGTAGTGCCGGGTGGGGAAACTACGAGCAGTACTTC. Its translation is CASSAGWGNYEQYF.

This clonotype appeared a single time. The CDR3 DNA reads TGCAGCGTTGTCATCCTACCGGGGGATAATGGCTACACCTTC. Its protein product is CSVVILPGDNGYTF. V gene TRBV29-1 combines with J gene TRBJ1-2; D possibly corresponds to TRBD1 (5 bases). Germline V CDR1 and CDR2: SQVTM, ANQGSEA. The CDR3 has 14 amino acids. The V end was cut by 4 bases, the J end by 6 bases, with 18 bases between.

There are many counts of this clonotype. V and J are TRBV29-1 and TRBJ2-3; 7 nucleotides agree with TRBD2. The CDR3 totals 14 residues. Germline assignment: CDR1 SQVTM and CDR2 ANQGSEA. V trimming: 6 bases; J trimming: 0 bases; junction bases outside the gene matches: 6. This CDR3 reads CSVDLADSTDTQYF. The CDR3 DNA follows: TGCAGCGTCGATCTAGCGGACAGCACAGATACGCAGTATTTT.

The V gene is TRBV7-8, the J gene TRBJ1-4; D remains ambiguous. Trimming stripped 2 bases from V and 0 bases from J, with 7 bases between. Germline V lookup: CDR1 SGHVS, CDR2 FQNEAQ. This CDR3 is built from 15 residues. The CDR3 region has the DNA TGTGCCAGCAGCTTAATCCCTGCAACTAATGAAAAACTGTTTTTT. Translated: CASSLIPATNEKLFF.

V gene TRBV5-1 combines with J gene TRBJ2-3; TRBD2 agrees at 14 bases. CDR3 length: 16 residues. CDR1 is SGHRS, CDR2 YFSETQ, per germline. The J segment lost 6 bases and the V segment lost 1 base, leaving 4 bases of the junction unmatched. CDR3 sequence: CASSLPGLAGADTQYF. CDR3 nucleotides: TGCGCCAGCAGCTTGCCGGGACTAGCGGGGGCTGATACGCAGTATTTT.